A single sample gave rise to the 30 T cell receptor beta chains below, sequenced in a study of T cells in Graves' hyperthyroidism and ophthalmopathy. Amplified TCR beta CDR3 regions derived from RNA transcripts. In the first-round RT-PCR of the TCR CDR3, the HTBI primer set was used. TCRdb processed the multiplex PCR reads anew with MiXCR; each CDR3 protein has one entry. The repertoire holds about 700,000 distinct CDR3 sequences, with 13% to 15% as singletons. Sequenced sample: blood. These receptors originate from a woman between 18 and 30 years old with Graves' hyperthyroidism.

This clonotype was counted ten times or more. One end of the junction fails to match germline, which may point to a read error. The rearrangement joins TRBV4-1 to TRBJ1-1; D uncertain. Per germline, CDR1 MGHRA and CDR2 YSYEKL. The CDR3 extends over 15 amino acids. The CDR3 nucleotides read TGTGCCAGCAGCCCCCTAGGGCGTATGAACACTGAAGCTTTCTTT. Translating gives CASSPLGRMNTEAFF.

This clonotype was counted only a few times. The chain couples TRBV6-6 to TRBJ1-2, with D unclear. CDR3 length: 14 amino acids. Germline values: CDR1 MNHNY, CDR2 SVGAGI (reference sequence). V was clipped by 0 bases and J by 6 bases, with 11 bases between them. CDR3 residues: CASSYSYGLDGYTF. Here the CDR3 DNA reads TGTGCCAGCAGTTACTCATATGGACTGGATGGCTACACCTTC.

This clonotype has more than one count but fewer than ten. As DNA, the CDR3 is TGTGCCAGCAGTTACGATTCATTGAACTATGGCTACACCTTC. It specifies CASSYDSLNYGYTF. The chain joins TRBV6-5 to TRBJ1-2; no clear D gene. Germline CDR1 MNHEY, CDR2 SVGAGI. Trimming took 2 bases from V and 2 from J, leaving 9 bases between them. The CDR3 length is 14 residues.

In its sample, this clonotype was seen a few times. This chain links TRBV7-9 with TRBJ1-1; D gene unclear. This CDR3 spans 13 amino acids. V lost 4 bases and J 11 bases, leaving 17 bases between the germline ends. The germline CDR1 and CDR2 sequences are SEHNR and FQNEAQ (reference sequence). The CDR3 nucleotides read TGTGCCAGCAGCTCGCCAGCCCCCTCGGGGGCTTTCTTT. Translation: CASSSPAPSGAFF.

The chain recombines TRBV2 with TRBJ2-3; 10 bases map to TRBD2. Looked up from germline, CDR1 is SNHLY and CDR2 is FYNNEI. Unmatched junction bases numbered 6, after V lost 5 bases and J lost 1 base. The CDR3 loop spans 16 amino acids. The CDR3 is CASSTRTSGGTDTQYF. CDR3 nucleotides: TGTGCCAGCAGTACCCGGACTAGCGGTGGCACAGATACGCAGTATTTT.

CDR3 loop: CASSPSVATNEKLFF. The CDR3 region has the DNA TGTGCCAGCAGCCCTTCCGTGGCAACTAATGAAAAACTGTTTTTT. This chain connects TRBV7-9 to TRBJ1-4, with no clear D. The ends were cut back, 5 bases at V and 0 bases at J, with 10 bases in the middle. Germline values: CDR1 SEHNR, CDR2 FQNEAQ (reference sequence). The CDR3 is made up of 15 amino acids.

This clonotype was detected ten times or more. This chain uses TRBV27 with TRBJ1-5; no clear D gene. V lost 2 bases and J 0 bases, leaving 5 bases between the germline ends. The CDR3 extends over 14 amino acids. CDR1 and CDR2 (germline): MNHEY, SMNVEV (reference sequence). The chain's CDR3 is CASSLIHSNQPQHF. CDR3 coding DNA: TGTGCCAGCAGTTTAATCCATAGCAATCAGCCCCAGCATTTT.

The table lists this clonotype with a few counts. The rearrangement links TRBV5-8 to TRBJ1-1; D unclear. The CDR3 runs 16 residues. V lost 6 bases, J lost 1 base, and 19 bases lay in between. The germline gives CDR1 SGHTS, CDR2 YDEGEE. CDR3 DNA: TGTGCCAGCAACCTATATTCCGGGCAGGCGAACACTGAAGCTTTCTTT. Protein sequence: CASNLYSGQANTEAFF.

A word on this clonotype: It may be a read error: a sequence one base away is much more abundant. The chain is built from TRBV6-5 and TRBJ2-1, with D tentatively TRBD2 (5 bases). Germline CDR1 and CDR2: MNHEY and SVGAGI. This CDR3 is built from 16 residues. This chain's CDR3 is CAGSYWTSHGNNEQFF. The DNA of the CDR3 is TGTGCCGGCAGTTATTGGACTTCCCATGGGAACAATGAGCAGTTCTTC.

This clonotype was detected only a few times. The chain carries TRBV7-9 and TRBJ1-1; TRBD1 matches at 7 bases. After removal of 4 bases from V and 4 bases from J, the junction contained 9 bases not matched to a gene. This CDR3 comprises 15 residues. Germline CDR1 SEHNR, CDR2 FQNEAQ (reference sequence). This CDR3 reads CASSSTTGKGTEAFF. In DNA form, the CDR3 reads TGTGCCAGCAGCTCAACGACAGGGAAGGGCACTGAAGCTTTCTTT.

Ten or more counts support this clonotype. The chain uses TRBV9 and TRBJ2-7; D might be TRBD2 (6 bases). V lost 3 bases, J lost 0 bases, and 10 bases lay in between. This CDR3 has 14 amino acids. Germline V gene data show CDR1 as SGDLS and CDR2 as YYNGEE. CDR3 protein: CASSDRDSSYEQYF. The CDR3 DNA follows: TGTGCCAGCAGCGACCGGGACTCCTCCTACGAGCAGTACTTC.

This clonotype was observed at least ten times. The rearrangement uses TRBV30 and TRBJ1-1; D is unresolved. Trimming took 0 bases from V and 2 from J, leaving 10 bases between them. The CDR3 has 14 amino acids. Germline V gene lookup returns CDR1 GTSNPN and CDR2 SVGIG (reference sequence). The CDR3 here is CAWSVGRANTEAFF. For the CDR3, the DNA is TGTGCCTGGAGTGTTGGTAGGGCAAACACTGAAGCTTTCTTT.

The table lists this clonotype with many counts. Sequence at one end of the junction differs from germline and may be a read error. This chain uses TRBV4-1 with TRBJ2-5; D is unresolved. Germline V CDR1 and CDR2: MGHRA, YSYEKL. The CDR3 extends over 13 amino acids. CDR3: CASSPSRQETQYF. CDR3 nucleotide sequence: TGTGCCAGCAGCCCCAGCAGGCAAGAGACCCAGTACTTC.

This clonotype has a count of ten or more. The CDR3 sequence: CSAAVGQKAKNIQYF. The CDR3 region has the DNA TGCAGTGCTGCGGTCGGTCAGAAAGCCAAAAACATTCAGTACTTC. The rearrangement joins TRBV20-1 to TRBJ2-4; no firm D call. The CDR3 consists of 15 residues. CDR1 and CDR2 from the germline V gene are DFQATT and SNEGSKA (reference sequence). Trimming took 5 bases from V and 0 from J, leaving 14 bases between them.

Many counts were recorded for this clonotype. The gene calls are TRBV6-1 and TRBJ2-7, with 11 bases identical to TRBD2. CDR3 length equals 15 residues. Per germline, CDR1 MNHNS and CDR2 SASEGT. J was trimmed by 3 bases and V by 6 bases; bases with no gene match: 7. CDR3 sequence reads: CASSVSGRVNYEQYF. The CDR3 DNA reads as TGTGCCAGCAGCGTTAGCGGGAGGGTAAACTACGAGCAGTACTTC.

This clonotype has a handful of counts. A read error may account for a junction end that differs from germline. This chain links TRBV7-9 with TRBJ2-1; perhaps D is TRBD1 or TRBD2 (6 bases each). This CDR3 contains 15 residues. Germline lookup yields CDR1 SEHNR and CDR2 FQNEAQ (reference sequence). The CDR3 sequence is CASSPGGEGHNEQSF. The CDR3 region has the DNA TGTGCCAGCAGCCCCGGGGGCGAGGGACACAATGAGCAGTCCTTC.

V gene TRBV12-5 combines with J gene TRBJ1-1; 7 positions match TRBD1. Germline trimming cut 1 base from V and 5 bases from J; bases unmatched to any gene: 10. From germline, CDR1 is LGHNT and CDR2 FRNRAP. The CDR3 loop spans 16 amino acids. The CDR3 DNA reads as TGTGCTAGTGGTTTGGCTGTGACAGGGAATCCAACTGAAGCTTTCTTT. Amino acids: CASGLAVTGNPTEAFF.

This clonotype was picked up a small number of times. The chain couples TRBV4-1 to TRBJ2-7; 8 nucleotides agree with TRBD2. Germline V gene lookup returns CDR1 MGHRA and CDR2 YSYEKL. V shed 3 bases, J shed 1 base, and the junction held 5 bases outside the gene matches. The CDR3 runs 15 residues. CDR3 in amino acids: CASSHGPSGSYEQYF. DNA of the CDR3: TGCGCCAGCAGCCACGGCCCTAGCGGGTCCTACGAGCAGTACTTC.

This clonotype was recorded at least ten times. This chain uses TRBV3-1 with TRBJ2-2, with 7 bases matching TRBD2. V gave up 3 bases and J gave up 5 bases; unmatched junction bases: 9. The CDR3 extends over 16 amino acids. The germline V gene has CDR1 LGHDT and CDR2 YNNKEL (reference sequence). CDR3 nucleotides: TGTGCCAGCAGCCAGGCCTGGCGGGAGAGAACCGGGGAGCTGTTTTTT. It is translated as CASSQAWRERTGELFF.

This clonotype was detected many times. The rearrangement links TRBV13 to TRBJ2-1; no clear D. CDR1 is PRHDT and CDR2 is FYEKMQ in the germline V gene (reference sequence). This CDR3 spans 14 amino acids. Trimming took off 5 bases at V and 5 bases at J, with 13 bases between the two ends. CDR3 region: CASSPLGRDNEQFF. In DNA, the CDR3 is TGTGCCAGCAGCCCTCTGGGAAGGGACAATGAGCAGTTCTTC.

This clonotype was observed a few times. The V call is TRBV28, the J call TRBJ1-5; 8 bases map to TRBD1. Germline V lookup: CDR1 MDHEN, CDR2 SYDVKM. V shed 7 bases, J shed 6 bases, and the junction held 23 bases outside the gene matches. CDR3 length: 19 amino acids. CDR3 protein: CASTQFPQDRAFGGQPQHF. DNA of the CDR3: TGTGCCAGCACTCAATTCCCGCAGGACAGGGCTTTTGGAGGTCAGCCCCAGCATTTT.

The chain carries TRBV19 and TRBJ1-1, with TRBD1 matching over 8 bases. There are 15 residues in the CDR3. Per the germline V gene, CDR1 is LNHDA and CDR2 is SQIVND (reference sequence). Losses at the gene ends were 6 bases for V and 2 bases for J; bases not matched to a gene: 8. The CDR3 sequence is CASSVDRAKNTEAFF. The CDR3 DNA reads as TGTGCCAGTAGCGTGGACAGGGCTAAAAACACTGAAGCTTTCTTT.

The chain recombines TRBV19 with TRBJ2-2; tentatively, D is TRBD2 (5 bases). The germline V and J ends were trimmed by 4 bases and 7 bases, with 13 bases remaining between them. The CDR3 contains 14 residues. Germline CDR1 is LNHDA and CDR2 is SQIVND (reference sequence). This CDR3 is CASSRAGIGGELFF. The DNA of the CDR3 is TGTGCCAGTAGTAGAGCCGGGATCGGCGGGGAGCTGTTTTTT.

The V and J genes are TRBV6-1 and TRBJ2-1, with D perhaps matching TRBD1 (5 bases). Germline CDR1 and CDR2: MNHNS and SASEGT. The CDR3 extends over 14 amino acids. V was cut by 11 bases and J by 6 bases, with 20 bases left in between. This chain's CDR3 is CAGGRQGGGNEQFF. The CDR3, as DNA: TGTGCCGGTGGTCGGCAGGGTGGCGGCAATGAGCAGTTCTTC.

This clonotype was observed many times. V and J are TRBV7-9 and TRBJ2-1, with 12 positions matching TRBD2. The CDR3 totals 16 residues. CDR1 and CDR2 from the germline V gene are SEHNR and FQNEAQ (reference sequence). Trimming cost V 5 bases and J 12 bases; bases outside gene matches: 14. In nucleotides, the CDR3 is TGTGCCAGCAGCACGCTAGCGGGAGGGCCGATCTTTGGGCAGTTCTTC. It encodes CASSTLAGGPIFGQFF.

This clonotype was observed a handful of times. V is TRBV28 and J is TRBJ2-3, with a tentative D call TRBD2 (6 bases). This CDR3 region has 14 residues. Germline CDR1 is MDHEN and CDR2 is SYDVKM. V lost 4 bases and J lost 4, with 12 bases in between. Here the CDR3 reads CASSSKRVADTQYF. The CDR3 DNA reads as TGTGCCAGCAGTTCCAAGCGGGTGGCAGATACGCAGTATTTT.

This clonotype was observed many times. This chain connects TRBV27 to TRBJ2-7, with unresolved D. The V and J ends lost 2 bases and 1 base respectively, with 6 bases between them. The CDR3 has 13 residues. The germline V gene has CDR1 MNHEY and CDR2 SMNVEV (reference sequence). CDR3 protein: CASSLRASYEQYF. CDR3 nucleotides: TGTGCCAGCAGTTTAAGGGCATCCTACGAGCAGTACTTC.

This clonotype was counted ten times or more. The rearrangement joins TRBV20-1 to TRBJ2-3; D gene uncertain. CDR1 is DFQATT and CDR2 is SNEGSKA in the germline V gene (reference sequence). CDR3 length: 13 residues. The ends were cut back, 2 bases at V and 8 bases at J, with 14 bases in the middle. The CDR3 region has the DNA TGCAGTGCTAGAAGTGGGGAACAGCGTACGCAGTATTTT. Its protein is CSARSGEQRTQYF.

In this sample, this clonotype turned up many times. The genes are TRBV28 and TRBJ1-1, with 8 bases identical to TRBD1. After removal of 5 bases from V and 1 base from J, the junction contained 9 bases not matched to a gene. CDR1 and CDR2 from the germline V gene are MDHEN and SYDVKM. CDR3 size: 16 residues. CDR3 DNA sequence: TGTGCCAGCAGTCCTCGACAGGGGCCGGGGAACACTGAAGCTTTCTTT. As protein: CASSPRQGPGNTEAFF.

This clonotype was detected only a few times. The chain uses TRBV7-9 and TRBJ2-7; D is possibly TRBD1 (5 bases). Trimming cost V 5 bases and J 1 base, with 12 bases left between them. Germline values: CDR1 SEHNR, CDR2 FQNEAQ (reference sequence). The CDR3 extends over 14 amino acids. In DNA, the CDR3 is TGTGCCAGCAGCCCCTCCAGGACATCCTACGAGCAGTACTTC. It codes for CASSPSRTSYEQYF.